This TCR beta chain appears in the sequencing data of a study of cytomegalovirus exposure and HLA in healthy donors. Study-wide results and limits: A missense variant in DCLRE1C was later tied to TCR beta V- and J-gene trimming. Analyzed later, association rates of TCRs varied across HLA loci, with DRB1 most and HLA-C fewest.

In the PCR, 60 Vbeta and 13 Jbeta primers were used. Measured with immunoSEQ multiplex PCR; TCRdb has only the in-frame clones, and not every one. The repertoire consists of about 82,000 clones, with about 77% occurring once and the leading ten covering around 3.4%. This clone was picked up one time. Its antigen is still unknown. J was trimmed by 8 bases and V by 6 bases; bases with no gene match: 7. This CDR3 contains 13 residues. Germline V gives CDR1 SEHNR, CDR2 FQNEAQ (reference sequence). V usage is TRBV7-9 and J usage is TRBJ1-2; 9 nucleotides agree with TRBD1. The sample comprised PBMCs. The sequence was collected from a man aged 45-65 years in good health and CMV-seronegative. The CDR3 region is CASSTGTGNGYTF. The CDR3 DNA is TGTGCCAGCAGTACCGGGACAGGGAACGGCTACACCTTC.